Listed here is a single T cell receptor beta chain. Its matching antigen is unknown. The data derive from a study of identical twins. Notes on the study in general: One should note that invariant MAIT and iNKT cells could partly confound zero-insertion analyses.

MiXCR, applied by TCRdb to the 5' RACE reads, yields one record per CDR3 protein. The sample includes fewer than 350,000 distinct CDR3 sequences, roughly 8.6% of them seen just once. The same data also went into a second study, on yellow fever vaccine responses in identical twins.

Sequencing was performed on memory (CD45RO+) T cells sorted from blood. This receptor was identified in a woman younger than 35 in good health.

The CDR3 DNA is TGCAGTGCAGACCGTACAGGGCCCACAGATACGCAGTATTTT. It translates to CSADRTGPTDTQYF. The chain carries TRBV20-1 and TRBJ2-3, with a possible D match to TRBD1 (6 bases). Germline-derived CDR1 and CDR2 are DFQATT and SNEGSKA (reference sequence). CDR3 size: 14 residues. The V gene lost 6 bases and the J gene lost 2 bases, with 15 bases spanning the gap.